Each of the 15 T cell receptor beta chains below was sequenced from the same sample in a study of a mutant IDH1 vaccine in newly diagnosed glioma. Stated time point: week 47, end of study. Vaccination comprised doses that each held 300 ug of mutant IDH1 20-mer peptide, plus topical imiquimod. Repertoires were generated with immunoSEQ multiplex PCR, while TCRdb's copy carries only in-frame clones and drops some. This sample has 45,000 to 65,000 clones; 65% occur once, and the top ten carry about 5%. No antigen has been assigned to these receptors. The material sequenced was peripheral blood mononuclear cells (PBMCs), taken from a glioma patient whose treatment included an IDH1 peptide vaccine. Receptor source: a middle-aged man with glioma. Some clones in this sample may be carry-over from other donors' samples.

Concerning this clone: Given the absence of the conserved phenylalanine or tryptophan at the CDR3 end, a read error is likely. No DNA is shown, since the ends of the CDR3 on it are uncertain; the CDR3 is the one TCRdb lists. This chain links TRBV1 with TRBJ1-6; TRBD1 is taken as the D call from the table, unchecked against the DNA. TRBV1 counts as a pseudogene. The CDR3 numbers 12 amino acids, ends counted. The CDR3 loop reads CTSSQDSPGRRI.

V is TRBV25-1 and J is TRBJ2-5, with TRBD2 identical over 7 bases. This CDR3 is built from 12 residues. Germline CDR1 and CDR2: MGHDK and SYGVNS. J gave up 5 bases and V 7 bases, and 4 bases lay outside the gene matches. The CDR3 DNA sequence: TGTGCCAGCAAGGGAGGGGTCGAGACCCAGTACTTC. The encoded protein is CASKGGVETQYF.

This chain links TRBV13 with TRBJ1-2; no clear D gene. Trimming pared 5 bases from V and 1 base from J, leaving 14 bases between. Germline assignment: CDR1 PRHDT and CDR2 FYEKMQ (reference sequence). This CDR3 is built from 15 residues. The CDR3 loop reads CASSVRPDNNYGYTF. The CDR3 coding sequence is TGTGCCAGCAGCGTTAGGCCCGACAATAACTATGGCTACACCTTC.

The chain is built from TRBV10-3 and TRBJ1-1; D not resolved. V was shortened by 6 bases and J by 1 base, with 15 bases between the two germline ends. CDR1 is ENHRY, CDR2 SYGVKD, per germline. This CDR3 has 15 residues. The CDR3 reads CAIRDSFAENTEAFF. The CDR3 nucleotides are TGTGCCATCAGGGACTCATTTGCAGAGAACACTGAAGCTTTCTTT.

The sample holds a few counts of this clone. The CDR3 DNA sequence: TGTGCCAGCAATAAGGCAGGGGTTTACATTCAGTACTTC. It translates to CASNKAGVYIQYF. This chain uses TRBV2 with TRBJ2-4; D is perhaps TRBD1 (6 bases). The CDR3 sequence is 13 residues long. Trimming removed 7 bases at V and 8 bases at J, with 15 bases between. Germline V gene sequence: CDR1 SNHLY, CDR2 FYNNEI. The full variable domain, rest sourced from reference TRBV2 and TRBJ2-4, is EPEVTQTPSHQVTQMGQEVILRCVPISNHLYFYWYRQILGQKVEFLVSFYNNEISEKSEIFDDQFSVERPDGSNFTLKIRSTKLEDSAMYFCASNKAGVYIQYFGAGTRLSVL.

V usage is TRBV10-2 and J usage is TRBJ2-7; D unclear. Germline V lookup: CDR1 WSHSY, CDR2 SAAADI. The CDR3 runs 11 residues. V was pared by 10 bases and J by 0 bases, with 7 bases between. The CDR3 DNA reads TGCGCCACCCCCCCCTCCTACGAGCAGTACTTC. Amino acids: CATPPSYEQYF.

The rearrangement joins TRBV7-6 to TRBJ2-5; tentatively, D is TRBD2 (5 bases). Per the germline V gene, CDR1 is SGHVS and CDR2 is FNYEAQ. The V gene lost 1 base and the J gene lost 1 base, with 10 bases spanning the gap. The CDR3 consists of 15 residues. The CDR3 sequence: CASSLGPSIQETQYF. CDR3 nucleotides: TGTGCCAGCAGCTTAGGTCCTAGCATCCAAGAGACCCAGTACTTC.

This chain links TRBV25-1 with TRBJ2-7; perhaps TRBD1 as D (6 bases). Germline CDR1 MGHDK, CDR2 SYGVNS. The V and J ends lost 6 bases and 3 bases respectively, with 6 bases between them. This CDR3 contains 11 residues. The CDR3 DNA reads as TGTGCCAGCAGGGACAGCTACGAGCAGTACTTC. Translation: CASRDSYEQYF.

This clone rates as medium-sized (0.01 to 0.1%). The chain joins TRBV2 to TRBJ1-2; TRBD1 might be the D (5 bases). The CDR3 sequence is 15 residues long. Germline CDR1 is SNHLY and CDR2 is FYNNEI. Trimming took 5 bases from V and 4 from J, leaving 17 bases between them. DNA of the CDR3: TGTGCCAGCAGTTCCCGGGACCGAATCCGCTATGGCTACACCTTC. It is translated as CASSSRDRIRYGYTF. Drawing the rest from reference TRBV2 and TRBJ1-2, the complete variable domain is EPEVTQTPSHQVTQMGQEVILRCVPISNHLYFYWYRQILGQKVEFLVSFYNNEISEKSEIFDDQFSVERPDGSNFTLKIRSTKLEDSAMYFCASSSRDRIRYGYTFGSGTRLTVV.

The chain links TRBV6-5 to TRBJ1-1; no clear D. Per the germline V gene, CDR1 is MNHEY and CDR2 is SVGAGI. V was pared by 0 bases and J by 2 bases, with 7 bases between. CDR3 length: 14 residues. CDR3 region: CASSYSIVNTEAFF. The CDR3, as DNA: TGTGCCAGCAGTTACTCGATTGTAAACACTGAAGCTTTCTTT.

This sequence joins TRBV30 and TRBJ1-1, with TRBD1 as a possible D gene (5 bases). This CDR3 region has 14 residues. Germline CDR1 and CDR2: GTSNPN and SVGIG (reference sequence). This chain's CDR3 is CAQGGRGRNTEAFF. The CDR3 nucleotides are TGTGCTCAGGGAGGGAGGGGAAGAAACACTGAAGCTTTCTTT.

The V and J genes are TRBV4-1 and TRBJ2-1; 7 bases align to TRBD2. Germline V gene lookup returns CDR1 MGHRA and CDR2 YSYEKL. This CDR3 comprises 17 residues. V dropped 2 bases and J dropped 5; count of bases not matched to a gene: 12. CDR3 coding DNA: TGCGCCAGCAGCCAATTATCCATCTTGGGGGGGAACAATGAGCAGTTCTTC. Amino acid sequence: CASSQLSILGGNNEQFF.

This clone came up a few times. CDR3: CASSGGQGSYGYTF. As DNA, the CDR3 is TGCGCCAGCAGTGGGGGACAGGGCTCCTATGGCTACACCTTC. The V call is TRBV10-1, the J call TRBJ1-2, with 9 bases fitting TRBD1. CDR1 and CDR2 from the germline V gene are WNHNN and SYGVQD (reference sequence). Trimming took 4 bases from V and 4 from J; bases not matched to a gene: 4. The CDR3 runs to 14 residues.

CDR3 loop: CASSLTGVRHEKLFF. Written as DNA, the CDR3 is TGTGCCAGCAGCCTGACAGGGGTCCGGCATGAAAAACTGTTTTTT. The V and J genes are TRBV9 and TRBJ1-4, with 8 bases aligning to TRBD1. The germline V gene encodes CDR1 SGDLS and CDR2 YYNGEE. The CDR3 is 15 residues long. The V segment lost 4 bases and the J segment 6 bases; nucleotides outside the gene matches: 8.

This chain joins TRBV5-1 and TRBJ1-2, with D perhaps TRBD1 (5 bases). Germline assignment: CDR1 SGHRS and CDR2 YFSETQ. The CDR3 length is 14 residues. V shed 2 bases and J shed 2 bases, with 10 bases lying between them. The CDR3 protein is CASSFQGSNYGYTF. CDR3 DNA: TGCGCCAGCAGCTTTCAGGGAAGCAACTATGGCTACACCTTC.